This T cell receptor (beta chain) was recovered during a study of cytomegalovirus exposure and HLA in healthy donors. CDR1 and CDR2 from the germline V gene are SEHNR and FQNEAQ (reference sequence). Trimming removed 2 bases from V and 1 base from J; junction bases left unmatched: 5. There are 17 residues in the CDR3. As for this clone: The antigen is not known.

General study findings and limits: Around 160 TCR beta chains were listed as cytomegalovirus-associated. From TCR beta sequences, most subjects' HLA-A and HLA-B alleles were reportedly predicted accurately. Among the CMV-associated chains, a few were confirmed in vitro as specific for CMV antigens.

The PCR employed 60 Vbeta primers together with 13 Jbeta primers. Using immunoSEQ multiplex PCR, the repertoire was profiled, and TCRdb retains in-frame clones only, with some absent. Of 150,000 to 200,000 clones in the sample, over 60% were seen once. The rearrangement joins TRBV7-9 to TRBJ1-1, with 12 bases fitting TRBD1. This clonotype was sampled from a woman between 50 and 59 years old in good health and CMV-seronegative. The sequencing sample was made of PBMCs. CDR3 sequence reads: CASSLPGQGARNTEAFF. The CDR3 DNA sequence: TGTGCCAGCAGCTTACCGGGACAGGGGGCGAGGAACACTGAAGCTTTCTTT. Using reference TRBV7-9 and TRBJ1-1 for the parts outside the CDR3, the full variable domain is DTGVSQNPRHKITKRGQNVTFRCDPISEHNRLYWYRQTLGQGPEFLTYFQNEAQLEKSRLLSDRFSAERPKGSFSTLEIQRTEQGDSAMYLCASSLPGQGARNTEAFFGQGTRLTVV.